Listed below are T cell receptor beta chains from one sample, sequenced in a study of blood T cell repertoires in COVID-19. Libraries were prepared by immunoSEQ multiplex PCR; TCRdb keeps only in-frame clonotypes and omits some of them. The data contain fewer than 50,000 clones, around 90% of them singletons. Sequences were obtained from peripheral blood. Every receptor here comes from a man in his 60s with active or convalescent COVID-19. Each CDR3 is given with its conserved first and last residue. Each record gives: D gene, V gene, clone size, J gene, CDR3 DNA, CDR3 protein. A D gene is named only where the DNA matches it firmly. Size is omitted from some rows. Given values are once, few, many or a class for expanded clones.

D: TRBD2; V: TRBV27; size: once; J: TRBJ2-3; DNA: TGTGCCAGCAGTTTTAGGACTAGCGGGACAGATACGCAGTATTTT; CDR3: CASSFRTSGTDTQYF
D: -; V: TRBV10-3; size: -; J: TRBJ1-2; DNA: TGTGCCATCACGACTTCAACAGGTTCCAACTATGGCTACACCTTC; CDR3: CAITTSTGSNYGYTF
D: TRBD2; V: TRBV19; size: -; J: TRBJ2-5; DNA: TGTGCCAGTCCCCAGGTTGAAGACAGAAAGCCAGCTACTAGCGGAGCTGAAGAGACCCAGTACTTC; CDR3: CASPQVEDRKPATSGAEETQYF
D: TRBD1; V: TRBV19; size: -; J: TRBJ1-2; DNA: TGTGCCAGTAGTACCCGCTCACAGGGGGCGGGCGGCTACACCTTC; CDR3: CASSTRSQGAGGYTF
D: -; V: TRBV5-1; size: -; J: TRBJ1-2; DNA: TGCGCCAGCAGTGACAGTAACTATGGCTACACCTTC; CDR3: CASSDSNYGYTF
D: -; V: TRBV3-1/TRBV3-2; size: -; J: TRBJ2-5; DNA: TGTGCCAGCAGCCCCCGTTCGCGTGTCGGAGCCCAGTACTTC; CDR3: CASSPRSRVGAQYF
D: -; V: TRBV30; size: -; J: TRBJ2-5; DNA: TGTGCCTGGAGAAAGGGAGGACGAGAGACCCAGTACTTC; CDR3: CAWRKGGRETQYF
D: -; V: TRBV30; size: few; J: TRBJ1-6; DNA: TGTGCCTGGAGTATAGGGGAGGGTTCCTATAATTCACCCCTCCACTTT; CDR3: CAWSIGEGSYNSPLHF
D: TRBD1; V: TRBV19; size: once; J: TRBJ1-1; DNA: TGTGCCAGTAGACAGGGGCCCACTGAAGCTTTCTTT; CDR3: CASRQGPTEAFF
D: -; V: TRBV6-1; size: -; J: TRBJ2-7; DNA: TGTGCCAGCACGAGGGGGTTACACTACGAGCAGTACTTC; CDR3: CASTRGLHYEQYF
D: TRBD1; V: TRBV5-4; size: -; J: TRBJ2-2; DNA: TGTGCCAGCAGCTCCCAATCGGGACAGGGGGACCGGGAGCTGTTTTTT; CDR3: CASSSQSGQGDRELFF
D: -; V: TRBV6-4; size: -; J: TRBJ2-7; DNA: TGTGCCAGCCCTACGCGGGCACTTGAGATCTTC; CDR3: CASPTRALEIF
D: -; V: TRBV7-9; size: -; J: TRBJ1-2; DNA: TGTGCCAGCAGCTTAGTCTCGCCGAGTTCCGCACATGGCTACACCTTC; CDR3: CASSLVSPSSAHGYTF
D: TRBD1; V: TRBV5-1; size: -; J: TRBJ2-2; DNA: TGCGCCAGCAGGAATGGCGGGACAGGGGACACCGGGGAGCTGTTTTTT; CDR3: CASRNGGTGDTGELFF
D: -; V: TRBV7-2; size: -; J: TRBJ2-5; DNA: TGTGCCAGCAGCTCCAACAGAGAGACCCAGTACTTC; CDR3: CASSSNRETQYF
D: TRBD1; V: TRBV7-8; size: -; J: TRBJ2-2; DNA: TGTGCCAGCATCAAACAGGGGGCGTGGGAGAACACCGGGGAGCTGTTTTTT; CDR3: CASIKQGAWENTGELFF
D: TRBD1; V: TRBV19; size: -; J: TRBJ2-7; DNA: TGTGCCAGTAGTGTCGGGACAGGGACCTACGAGCAGTACTTC; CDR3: CASSVGTGTYEQYF
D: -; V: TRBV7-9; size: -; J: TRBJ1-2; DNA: TGTGCCAGCAGCTTAGATTGGGGACTTAACTATGGCTACACCTTC; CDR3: CASSLDWGLNYGYTF
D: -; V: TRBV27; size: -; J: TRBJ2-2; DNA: TGTGCCAGCAGTTGGGGGCCGAACACCGGGGAGCTGTTTTTT; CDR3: CASSWGPNTGELFF
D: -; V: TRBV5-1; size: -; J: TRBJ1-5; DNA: TGCGCCAGCAGCTTGGGGCAGGCCAATCAGCCCCAGCATTTT; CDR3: CASSLGQANQPQHF
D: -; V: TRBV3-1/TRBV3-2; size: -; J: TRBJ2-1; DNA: TGTGCCAGCAGCCACAGGGCCCATGAGCAGTTCTTC; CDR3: CASSHRAHEQFF
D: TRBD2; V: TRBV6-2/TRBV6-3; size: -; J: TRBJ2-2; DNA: TGTGCCAGCAGTCGGGGGGGAACCGGGGAGCTGTTTTTT; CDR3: CASSRGGTGELFF
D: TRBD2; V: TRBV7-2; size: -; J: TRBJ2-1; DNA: TGTGCCAGCAGACCTACTAGCGCCTACAATGAGCAGTTCTTC; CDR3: CASRPTSAYNEQFF
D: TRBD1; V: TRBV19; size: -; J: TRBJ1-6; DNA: TGTGCCAGTAGTCCTTCGGCAGGGGGTGGTAGAAGTTCACCCCTCCACTTT; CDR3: CASSPSAGGGRSSPLHF
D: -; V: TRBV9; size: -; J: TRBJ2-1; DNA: TGTGCCAGCAGCGTAGTAGCTGGCCGCTCCTACAATGAGCAGTTCTTC; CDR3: CASSVVAGRSYNEQFF
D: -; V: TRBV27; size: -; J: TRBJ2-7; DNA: TGTGCCAGCGCGGAGAACGAGCAGTACTTC; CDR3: CASAENEQYF
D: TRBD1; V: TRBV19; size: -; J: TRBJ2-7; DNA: TGTGCCAGTAAGCACGGGACAGGGGCTGCCTACGAGCAGTACTTC; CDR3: CASKHGTGAAYEQYF